A single sample is the source of the 27 T cell receptor beta chains below, sequenced in a study of response to subunit inactivated influenza vaccine. TCRdb reprocessed the RT-PCR reads via MiXCR and lists one record per CDR3 protein. This sample yields approximately 530,000 distinct CDR3 sequences, of which less than 7.5% are seen a single time; around 13% belongs to the top ten. The sample in question was PBMCs from blood, obtained around 25 months after vaccination. These receptors originate from a man between 50 and 69 years old who received an inactivated influenza vaccine.

This clonotype has ten or more counts. The V and J genes are TRBV12-3 or TRBV12-4 and TRBJ2-5; the D gene is possibly TRBD1 (5 bases). This CDR3 region has 13 residues. Trimming pared 3 bases from V and 4 bases from J, leaving 9 bases between. CDR3 DNA: TGTGCCAGCAGTTTCCGCAGGGTAGAGACCCAGTACTTC. Amino acid sequence: CASSFRRVETQYF.

This clonotype occurred many times. This chain links TRBV25-1 with TRBJ2-3, with 9 bases lining up with TRBD1. Germline V gives CDR1 MGHDK, CDR2 SYGVNS. The ends lost 5 bases at V and 5 bases at J; junction bases unmatched: 11. This CDR3 is 16 amino acids long. CDR3 loop: CASSSTGTGMKDTQYF. The CDR3 nucleotides read TGTGCCAGCAGTTCAACCGGGACAGGGATGAAAGATACGCAGTATTTT.

This clonotype was detected only a few times. This sequence joins TRBV25-1 and TRBJ2-7, with unresolved D. Trimming took off 3 bases at V and 7 bases at J, with 7 bases between the two ends. Germline V gene lookup returns CDR1 MGHDK and CDR2 SYGVNS. CDR3 length equals 11 residues. The CDR3 DNA sequence: TGTGCCAGCAGTGACTATTTAGAGCAGTACTTC. Translated, it gives CASSDYLEQYF.

This clonotype has just a few counts. The V and J genes are TRBV10-3 and TRBJ1-5; the match to TRBD1 covers 7 bases. Trimming removed 3 bases from V and 2 bases from J; junction bases left unmatched: 4. The CDR3 consists of 15 residues. Germline V lookup: CDR1 ENHRY, CDR2 SYGVKD. In DNA, the CDR3 is TGTGCCATCAGTGATTTCGGACAGGGCAATCAGCCCCAGCATTTT. Protein: CAISDFGQGNQPQHF.

The sample holds many counts of this clonotype. CDR3 coding DNA: TGTGCCATCAGTGGGACGGAAGAGACCCAGTACTTC. Its protein product is CAISGTEETQYF. V gene TRBV10-3 combines with J gene TRBJ2-5; D is unresolved. Trimming took off 4 bases at V and 3 bases at J, with 6 bases between the two ends. The CDR3 runs to 12 residues. The V gene's germline CDR1 is ENHRY and CDR2 SYGVKD.

The chain combines TRBV6-1 with TRBJ2-5; no clear D. CDR1 is MNHNS, CDR2 SASEGT, per germline. The CDR3 loop spans 13 amino acids. V was trimmed by 6 bases and J by 2 bases, leaving 10 bases between them. The CDR3 DNA reads as TGTGCCAGCAGCGGGCGAAGACAAGAGACCCAGTACTTC. It codes for CASSGRRQETQYF.

V gene TRBV5-1 combines with J gene TRBJ2-3; D gene uncertain. This CDR3 contains 11 residues. V lost 6 bases to trimming and J lost 6 bases, with 8 bases between them. The germline V gene encodes CDR1 SGHRS and CDR2 YFSETQ. CDR3 protein: CASTLRDTQYF. In DNA form, the CDR3 reads TGCGCCAGCACCCTCCGGGATACGCAGTATTTT.

The V call is TRBV6-5, the J call TRBJ1-2; D not certain. Germline CDR1 and CDR2: MNHEY and SVGAGI. Trimming removed 3 bases at V and 4 bases at J, with 12 bases between. This CDR3 has 14 residues. CDR3 loop: CASSYGLPLYGYTF. DNA for the CDR3: TGTGCCAGCAGTTATGGGCTCCCCCTCTATGGCTACACCTTC.

The sample holds many counts of this clonotype. V is TRBV20-1 and J is TRBJ2-1; a possible D gene is TRBD2 (6 bases). V was trimmed by 2 bases and J by 8 bases, leaving 19 bases between them. Germline assignment: CDR1 DFQATT and CDR2 SNEGSKA (reference sequence). The CDR3 runs 15 residues. CDR3 in amino acids: CSARRGSGGYHEQFF. CDR3 coding DNA: TGCAGTGCTAGACGGGGGTCCGGAGGATACCATGAGCAGTTCTTC.

This sequence joins TRBV7-9 and TRBJ2-1, with D possibly TRBD1 on 6 matching bases. Trimming removed 10 bases at V and 6 bases at J, with 25 bases between. Per the germline V gene, CDR1 is SEHNR and CDR2 is FQNEAQ (reference sequence). The CDR3 length is 16 residues. This chain's CDR3 is CANINPPWQGSNEQFF. The CDR3 DNA reads as TGTGCCAACATCAATCCCCCCTGGCAGGGGAGCAATGAGCAGTTCTTC. Full variable domain (missing parts from reference TRBV7-9 and TRBJ2-1): DTGVSQNPRHKITKRGQNVTFRCDPISEHNRLYWYRQTLGQGPEFLTYFQNEAQLEKSRLLSDRFSAERPKGSFSTLEIQRTEQGDSAMYLCANINPPWQGSNEQFFGPGTRLTVL.

This clonotype was observed a few times. The chain recombines TRBV5-4 with TRBJ1-2, with 7 nucleotides matching TRBD1. J gave up 3 bases and V 4 bases, and 6 bases lay outside the gene matches. CDR3 length: 14 residues. Germline lookup yields CDR1 SGHNT and CDR2 YYREEE (reference sequence). CDR3 nucleotides: TGTGCCAGCAGCAAGGGGGCCGGAGACTATGGCTACACCTTC. This sequence encodes CASSKGAGDYGYTF.

This chain connects TRBV20-1 to TRBJ1-1, with D unclear. Trimming removed 3 bases from V and 5 bases from J, with 19 bases in between. The CDR3 totals 15 residues. The germline V gene encodes CDR1 DFQATT and CDR2 SNEGSKA (reference sequence). The CDR3: CSARSPDPSGTEAFF. CDR3 in DNA: TGCAGTGCTAGGTCTCCCGACCCCTCGGGGACTGAAGCTTTCTTT.

This clonotype was detected a few times. Here the CDR3 reads CASSHRIEGRTDTQYF. The CDR3 bases are TGTGCCAGCAGCCATCGCATTGAGGGGAGAACGGATACGCAGTATTTT. The chain recombines TRBV6-2 or TRBV6-3 with TRBJ2-3; tentatively, D is TRBD1 or TRBD2 (5 bases each). Trimming shortened V by 6 bases and J by 6 bases, and 22 bases separated the two germline ends. CDR1 MNHEY and CDR2 SVGEGT come from the germline V gene. CDR3 size: 16 residues.

There are a few counts of this clonotype. The chain uses TRBV5-1 and TRBJ2-1, with 12 nucleotides matching TRBD2. This CDR3 has 16 residues. Germline CDR1 reads SGHRS; CDR2 reads YFSETQ. The V gene end was trimmed by 4 bases and the J gene end by 3 bases; junction bases not matched to a gene: 5. The chain's CDR3 is CASSGTSGGFYNEQFF. For the CDR3, the DNA is TGCGCCAGCAGCGGTACTAGCGGGGGGTTCTACAATGAGCAGTTCTTC.

This clonotype was observed a few times. The CDR3 is CASSLQGARRNEQFF. The DNA for the CDR3 is TGTGCCAGCAGCCTACAGGGGGCGCGAAGGAATGAGCAGTTCTTC. The chain is built from TRBV6-1 and TRBJ2-1; 9 bases are shared with TRBD1. The germline CDR1 and CDR2 sequences are MNHNS and SASEGT. The CDR3 spans 15 residues. V shed 6 bases, J shed 7 bases, and the junction held 10 bases outside the gene matches.

This clonotype was counted many times. The chain uses TRBV7-2 and TRBJ1-4, with 8 bases fitting TRBD1. Germline assignment: CDR1 SGHTA and CDR2 FQGNSA. V lost 0 bases and J lost 8; bases outside the gene matches: 5. The CDR3 consists of 15 residues. This chain's CDR3 is CASSLADRGVEKLFF. For the CDR3, the DNA is TGTGCCAGCAGCTTAGCAGACAGGGGAGTCGAAAAACTGTTTTTT.

This clonotype was recorded many times. The CDR3 spells CASSLGQILAKNIQYF. For the CDR3, the DNA is TGCGCCAGCAGCTTGGGACAGATTCTAGCCAAAAACATTCAGTACTTC. This chain uses TRBV5-1 with TRBJ2-4; possibly TRBD1 for D (5 bases). This CDR3 has 16 amino acids. Trimming took 0 bases from V and 0 from J, leaving 10 bases between them. CDR1 and CDR2 from the germline V gene are SGHRS and YFSETQ.

This clonotype was seen a handful of times. The chain uses TRBV3-1 and TRBJ1-1, with unresolved D. This CDR3 contains 12 residues. Germline CDR1 LGHDT, CDR2 YNNKEL (reference sequence). Deletions cut 4 bases from V and 7 bases from J, with 10 bases between. CDR3 amino acids: CASSRMDYEAFF. CDR3 coding DNA: TGTGCCAGCAGCCGGATGGACTATGAAGCTTTCTTT.

J is TRBJ2-3 and V is TRBV25-1, with D possibly TRBD1 on 5 matching bases. CDR1 and CDR2 (germline): MGHDK, SYGVNS. With 6 bases removed from V and 3 bases from J, the gap between germline ends came to 10 bases. The CDR3 sequence is 13 residues long. CDR3 loop: CASRGVLTDTQYF. CDR3 nucleotides: TGTGCCAGCAGAGGGGTCTTAACAGATACGCAGTATTTT.

The count of this clonotype is one. The rearrangement links TRBV4-2 to TRBJ1-3, with TRBD1 as a possible D gene (5 bases). Trimming pared 1 base from V and 2 bases from J, leaving 9 bases between. This CDR3 contains 15 residues. Germline loops: CDR1 LGHNA, CDR2 YNFKEQ. CDR3 sequence reads: CASSQAGFAGNTIYF. The CDR3 DNA sequence: TGTGCCAGCAGCCAAGCAGGGTTCGCTGGAAACACCATATATTTT.

This clonotype was observed a few times. The chain has TRBV12-3 or TRBV12-4 and TRBJ2-7; TRBD2 is a possible D gene (5 bases). This CDR3 is 12 amino acids long. Trimming cost V 5 bases and J 6 bases, with 11 bases left between them. The CDR3, as DNA: TGTGCCAGCAGTAAGCATGCGGGCGAGCAGTACTTC. This encodes CASSKHAGEQYF.

The chain uses TRBV3-1 and TRBJ1-2, with D uncertain. V was clipped by 0 bases and J by 5 bases, with 7 bases between them. The CDR3 consists of 13 residues. The germline V gene has CDR1 LGHDT and CDR2 YNNKEL (reference sequence). The CDR3 loop is CASSQDGGYGYTF. The CDR3 bases are TGTGCCAGCAGCCAAGATGGTGGGTATGGCTACACCTTC.

In this sample, this clonotype turned up a few times. The rearrangement joins TRBV20-1 to TRBJ1-1, with D unresolved. The V end was cut by 2 bases, the J end by 1 base, with 11 bases between. The CDR3 length is 14 residues. Germline CDR1 DFQATT, CDR2 SNEGSKA (reference sequence). For the CDR3, the DNA is TGCAGTGCTAGAAAGGTGACAACGAACACTGAAGCTTTCTTT. Translation gives CSARKVTTNTEAFF.

The table lists this clonotype with many counts. The chain combines TRBV3-1 with TRBJ2-7, with D possibly matching TRBD2 (5 bases). With 4 bases removed from V and 4 bases from J, the gap between germline ends came to 11 bases. The V gene's germline CDR1 is LGHDT and CDR2 YNNKEL (reference sequence). The CDR3 is 13 residues long. CDR3 nucleotide sequence: TGTGCCAGCAGCCGCTACGAGGGTTACGAGCAGTACTTC. This codes for CASSRYEGYEQYF.

CDR3 amino acids: CASSQGLAGIYNEQFF. Here the CDR3 DNA reads TGCGCCAGCAGCCAAGGTCTAGCGGGGATTTACAATGAGCAGTTCTTC. V usage is TRBV4-3 and J usage is TRBJ2-1; TRBD2 aligns across 9 bases. V shed 1 base, J shed 4 bases, and the junction held 5 bases outside the gene matches. The CDR3 is made up of 16 amino acids. Germline V gene sequence: CDR1 LGHNA, CDR2 YSLEER.

This clonotype was counted only a few times. The rearrangement uses TRBV5-1 and TRBJ2-7; 11 bases map to TRBD2. Germline trimming cut 4 bases from V and 4 bases from J; bases unmatched to any gene: 13. The germline V gene encodes CDR1 SGHRS and CDR2 YFSETQ. CDR3 length: 17 residues. The CDR3 DNA reads TGCGCCAGCAGCCGGACATATACCGGGACTAGCGGATACGAGCAGTACTTC. Its protein product is CASSRTYTGTSGYEQYF.

This clonotype was counted only a few times. This chain uses TRBV5-1 with TRBJ2-2; no firm D call. From germline, CDR1 is SGHRS and CDR2 YFSETQ. Trimming removed 1 base from V and 0 bases from J, with 7 bases in between. This CDR3 is built from 15 residues. This CDR3 is CASSLFSPNTGELFF. The CDR3 DNA is TGCGCCAGCAGCTTGTTTAGCCCGAACACCGGGGAGCTGTTTTTT.